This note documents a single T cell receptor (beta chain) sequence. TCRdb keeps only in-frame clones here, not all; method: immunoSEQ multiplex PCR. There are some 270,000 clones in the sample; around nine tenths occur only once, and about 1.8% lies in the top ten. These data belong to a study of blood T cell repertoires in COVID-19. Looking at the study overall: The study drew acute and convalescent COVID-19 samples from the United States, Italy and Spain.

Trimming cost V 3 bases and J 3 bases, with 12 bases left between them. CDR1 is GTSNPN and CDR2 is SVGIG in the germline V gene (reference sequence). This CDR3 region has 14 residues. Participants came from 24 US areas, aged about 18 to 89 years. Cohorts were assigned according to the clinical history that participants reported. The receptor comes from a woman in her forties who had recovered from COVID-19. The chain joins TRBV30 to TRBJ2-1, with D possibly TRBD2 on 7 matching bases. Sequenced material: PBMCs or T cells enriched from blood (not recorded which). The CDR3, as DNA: TGTGCCTGGAGCCGCGGGGGCGACTACAATGAGCAGTTCTTC. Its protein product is CAWSRGGDYNEQFF.